One and the same sample provided the 13 T cell receptor beta chains below, sequenced in a study of blood T cell repertoires in COVID-19. Measured with immunoSEQ multiplex PCR; TCRdb has only the in-frame clones, and not every one. The sample lists approximately 100,000 clones, 75% to 90% occurring once. Sequenced input: peripheral blood. The source of these receptors is a woman in her 70s with active or convalescent COVID-19.

This chain connects TRBV27 to TRBJ2-3, with D maybe TRBD1 (6 bases). The germline V gene has CDR1 MNHEY and CDR2 SMNVEV (reference sequence). The CDR3 is 14 amino acids. Trimming took off 2 bases at V and 2 bases at J, with 8 bases between the two ends. The CDR3 is CASSLRDTTDTQYF. CDR3 nucleotide sequence: TGTGCCAGCAGTTTACGGGACACCACAGATACGCAGTATTTT.

This rearrangement joins TRBV2 to TRBJ1-1; no clear D gene. There are 13 residues in the CDR3. Trimming removed 5 bases from V and 1 base from J, with 8 bases in between. Germline-derived CDR1 and CDR2 are SNHLY and FYNNEI. CDR3 sequence (DNA): TGTGCCAGCAGTTCGCGGGGGAACACTGAAGCTTTCTTT. Translating it yields CASSSRGNTEAFF.

The rearrangement joins TRBV5-1 to TRBJ2-1; TRBD2 matches 8 bases. Unmatched junction bases numbered 2, after V lost 0 bases and J lost 3 bases. Germline V CDR1 and CDR2: SGHRS, YFSETQ. CDR3 length equals 15 residues. CDR3 region: CASSLGLAIYNEQFF. CDR3 DNA sequence: TGCGCCAGCAGCTTGGGACTAGCGATCTACAATGAGCAGTTCTTC.

The rearrangement uses TRBV15 and TRBJ1-2, with 10 bases aligning to TRBD1. Trimming cost V 2 bases and J 3 bases; bases outside gene matches: 9. Per the germline V gene, CDR1 is LNHNV and CDR2 is YYDKDF (reference sequence). The CDR3 covers 17 residues. CDR3 sequence: CATSRFSGQGEDYGYTF. CDR3 bases: TGTGCCACCAGCAGATTCTCTGGACAGGGGGAGGACTATGGCTACACCTTC.

The gene calls are TRBV28 and TRBJ1-1, with unresolved D. Germline V gene lookup returns CDR1 MDHEN and CDR2 SYDVKM. The germline V and J ends were trimmed by 3 bases and 5 bases, with 7 bases remaining between them. CDR3 length equals 12 residues. The CDR3 DNA sequence: TGTGCCAGCAGTTTGAGGAAAACTGAAGCTTTCTTT. Encoded protein: CASSLRKTEAFF.

The V call is TRBV11-2, the J call TRBJ2-2; D possibly corresponds to TRBD2 (5 bases). CDR1 SGHAT and CDR2 FQNNGV come from the germline V gene. V lost 5 bases to trimming and J lost 4 bases, with 14 bases between them. The CDR3 has 15 residues. CDR3 protein: CASSPVLGGTGELFF. The CDR3 DNA follows: TGTGCCAGCAGCCCCGTACTAGGCGGCACCGGGGAGCTGTTTTTT.

This clone was seen only a few times. The chain is built from TRBV18 and TRBJ2-7; the match to TRBD2 covers 7 bases. CDR3 length: 14 residues. Germline V gene lookup returns CDR1 KGHSH and CDR2 LQKENI. V was clipped by 3 bases and J by 1 base; unmatched bases: 3. The CDR3 sequence: CASSPGLNSYEQYF. For the CDR3, the DNA is TGTGCCAGCTCACCGGGACTAAATTCCTACGAGCAGTACTTC.

The V gene is TRBV5-4, the J gene TRBJ1-1, with D possibly being TRBD1 (6 bases). With 4 bases removed from V and 2 bases from J, the gap between germline ends came to 18 bases. The germline V gene has CDR1 SGHNT and CDR2 YYREEE (reference sequence). The CDR3 has 16 residues. The CDR3 region is CASSEALGGGNTEAFF. The DNA of the CDR3 is TGTGCCAGCAGCGAAGCCTTAGGGGGGGGAAACACTGAAGCTTTCTTT.

This chain links TRBV19 with TRBJ2-7, with D perhaps matching TRBD2 (6 bases). Germline V CDR1 and CDR2: LNHDA, SQIVND (reference sequence). Trimming took off 3 bases at V and 7 bases at J, with 13 bases between the two ends. This CDR3 spans 13 amino acids. The CDR3 coding sequence is TGTGCCAGTAGTATGGGTGGGGGGAATGAGCAGTACTTC. This translates into CASSMGGGNEQYF. The full variable domain, rest sourced from reference TRBV19 and TRBJ2-7, is DGGITQSPKYLFRKEGQNVTLSCEQNLNHDAMYWYRQDPGQGLRLIYYSQIVNDFQKGDIAEGYSVSREKKESFPLTVTSAQKNPTAFYLCASSMGGGNEQYFGPGTRLTVT.

This chain uses TRBV5-4 with TRBJ1-3; 9 bases are a match to TRBD1. The CDR3 covers 15 residues. Trimming cost V 2 bases and J 4 bases; bases outside gene matches: 4. CDR1 and CDR2 (germline): SGHNT, YYREEE (reference sequence). The CDR3 region has the DNA TGTGCCAGCAGCTTACAGGGGGCCGAAGGAAACACCATATATTTT. Amino acids: CASSLQGAEGNTIYF.

The V and J genes are TRBV4-3 and TRBJ1-4; 7 nucleotides agree with TRBD1. The CDR3 consists of 16 residues. V lost 2 bases and J lost 3; bases outside the gene matches: 6. Germline V gives CDR1 LGHNA, CDR2 YSLEER. The CDR3 region has the DNA TGCGCCAGCAGCCAATTAACCGGGACAGCTAATGAAAAACTGTTTTTT. The encoded protein is CASSQLTGTANEKLFF.

V usage is TRBV2 and J usage is TRBJ1-4, with D possibly being TRBD1 (6 bases). The germline V gene encodes CDR1 SNHLY and CDR2 FYNNEI. The CDR3 runs 14 residues. V was shortened by 9 bases and J by 2 bases, with 13 bases between the two germline ends. The CDR3 nucleotides are TGTGCCAGTCGGTGGGGGCCGACTAATGAAAAACTGTTTTTT. Translated, it gives CASRWGPTNEKLFF.

V usage is TRBV10-2 and J usage is TRBJ1-5, with 8 bases lining up with TRBD1. The CDR3 sequence is 15 residues long. Per the germline V gene, CDR1 is WSHSY and CDR2 is SAAADI. Losses at the gene ends were 4 bases for V and 4 bases for J; bases not matched to a gene: 6. The CDR3 spells CASSVQGAGNQPQHF. In DNA form, the CDR3 reads TGCGCCAGCAGTGTGCAGGGGGCTGGAAATCAGCCCCAGCATTTT.